The 2 T cell receptor beta chains given below trace back to one sample, sequenced in a study of cytomegalovirus exposure and HLA in healthy donors. The PCR contained 60 Vbeta and 13 Jbeta primers. Assay used: immunoSEQ multiplex PCR; TCRdb lists only in-frame clones, some missing. Among some 190,000 clones listed, about four fifths were seen once. The sequenced sample consisted of PBMCs. These receptors originate from a woman between 40 and 55 years old in good health and CMV-seronegative.

The gene calls are TRBV5-1 and TRBJ2-7, with 11 bases lining up with TRBD2. There are 17 residues in the CDR3. Per the germline V gene, CDR1 is SGHRS and CDR2 is YFSETQ. Trimming removed 2 bases from V and 3 bases from J; junction bases left unmatched: 10. CDR3 coding DNA: TGCGCCAGCAGCTTTGGACTAGCGGGCGGGGGCCTCTACGAGCAGTACTTC. Its protein product is CASSFGLAGGGLYEQYF.

The chain uses TRBV4-3 and TRBJ1-2, with a possible D match to TRBD1 (6 bases). The CDR3 covers 15 residues. Trimming removed 0 bases at V and 3 bases at J, with 11 bases between. Germline assignment: CDR1 LGHNA and CDR2 YSLEER. As DNA, the CDR3 is TGCGCCAGCAGCCAAGAGCCAGGGGCAGACTATGGCTACACCTTC. Translating gives CASSQEPGADYGYTF.